The present TCR beta chain was sequenced within a study of PD-1 blockade in classical Hodgkin lymphoma. Broader study findings: Individuals initiating nivolumab under 1 year after ASCT were excluded.

Remarks on this clone: Its specificity is not known. The junction and the germline gene differ at one end; a read error may be behind it.

TCRdb keeps only in-frame clones here, not all; method: immunoSEQ multiplex PCR. This sample has around 93,000 clones; about three quarters occur once, and the top ten carry just under 9.5%. The time point was: cycle 4 day 1 (C4D1), after about 6 weeks of nivolumab. Every patient was affected by relapse after autologous stem cell transplantation, while exposure to brentuximab vedotin was not uniform. The CDR3 extends over 14 amino acids. Germline CDR1 is SNHLY and CDR2 is FYNNEI. The receptor was derived from a human donor with classical Hodgkin lymphoma. The chain employs TRBV2 and TRBJ1-6; 10 nucleotides agree with TRBD1. The sample consisted of peripheral blood mononuclear cells (PBMCs), taken before the fourth cycle of nivolumab. The CDR3 DNA is TGTGCCAGCAGGGGACAGGGGTATAGTTCACCCCTCCACTTT. Protein sequence: CASRGQGYSSPLHF.